This T cell receptor (beta chain) came from a study of spatial heterogeneity in lung cancer. TCR cDNA molecules were tagged individually, and each one carried a unique molecular identifier. TCRdb re-analysed the 5' RACE reads in MiXCR, keeping a single row per CDR3 protein. The sample includes roughly 11,000 distinct CDR3 sequences, roughly 3.5% of them seen just once. Trimming took 5 bases from V and 8 from J; bases not matched to a gene: 8. CDR1 and CDR2 (germline): SGHNT, YYREEE (reference sequence). The CDR3 contains 14 residues. Specified time point: sample taken at primary tumor resection. No cells were sorted before sequencing. The whole RNA sequenced was extracted from tumor, nontumor lung or frozen PBMC. In its sample, this clonotype was seen many times.

The chain combines TRBV5-4 with TRBJ2-3; the match to TRBD2 covers 10 bases. The sequence came from a female donor with early-stage non-small cell lung cancer. Sequenced material: PBMCs, taken at surgery. The CDR3 sequence is CASRGSGGPGTQYF. CDR3 nucleotides: TGTGCCAGCAGAGGTAGCGGGGGGCCCGGTACGCAGTATTTT.